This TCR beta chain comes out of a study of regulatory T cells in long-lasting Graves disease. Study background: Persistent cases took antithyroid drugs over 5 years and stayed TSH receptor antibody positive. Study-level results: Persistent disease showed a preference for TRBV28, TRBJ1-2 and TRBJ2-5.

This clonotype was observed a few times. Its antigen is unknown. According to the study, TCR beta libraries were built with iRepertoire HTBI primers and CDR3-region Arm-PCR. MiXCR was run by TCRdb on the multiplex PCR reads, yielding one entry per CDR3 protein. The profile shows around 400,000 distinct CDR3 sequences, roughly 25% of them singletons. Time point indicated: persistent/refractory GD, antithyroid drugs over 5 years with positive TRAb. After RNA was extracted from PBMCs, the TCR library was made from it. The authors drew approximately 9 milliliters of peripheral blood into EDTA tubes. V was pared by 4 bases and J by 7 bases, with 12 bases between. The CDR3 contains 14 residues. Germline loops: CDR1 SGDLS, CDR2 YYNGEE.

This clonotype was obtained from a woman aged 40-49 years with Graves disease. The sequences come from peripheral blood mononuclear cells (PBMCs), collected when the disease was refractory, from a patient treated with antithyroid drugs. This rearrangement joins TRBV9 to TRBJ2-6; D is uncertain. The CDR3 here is CASSRDGVANVLTF. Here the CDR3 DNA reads TGTGCCAGCAGCAGGGATGGGGTAGCCAACGTCCTGACTTTC.